This entry lists 23 T cell receptor beta chains sequenced from one sample in a study of OX40 agonist ivuxolimab in advanced cancers. Only in-frame clones appear in the TCRdb table, and some are missing; sequencing was by immunoSEQ multiplex PCR. The sample has some 100,000 clones, 84% seen once. Sequencing used CD4+ or CD8+ T cells sorted from blood, obtained in a trial of the OX40 agonist ivuxolimab. The receptor set was obtained from an adult with an advanced solid tumor such as melanoma, head and neck, liver or kidney cancer.

The chain recombines TRBV23-1 with TRBJ2-1; D gene uncertain. TRBV23-1 is known as an ORF, though its function is uncertain. Between the trimmed V and J ends, which lost 2 bases and 5 bases, there was a span of 13 bases. This CDR3 contains 15 residues. The CDR3 nucleotides are TGCGCCAGCAGTCAAAGGGTCTACAAAAACAATGAGCAGTTCTTC. Translated, it gives CASSQRVYKNNEQFF.

The chain has TRBV28 and TRBJ1-1; D is uncertain. Trimming removed 8 bases at V and 0 bases at J, with 13 bases between. The CDR3 extends over 14 amino acids. Germline V CDR1 and CDR2: MDHEN, SYDVKM. The CDR3 region has the DNA TGTGCCAGCGGCGAGGGAATCATGAACACTGAAGCTTTCTTT. Amino acid sequence: CASGEGIMNTEAFF.

The chain combines TRBV11-2 with TRBJ1-6; D unclear. V lost 3 bases to trimming and J lost 8 bases, with 11 bases between them. This CDR3 has 14 amino acids. Germline lookup yields CDR1 SGHAT and CDR2 FQNNGV. CDR3 region: CASSFPALDSPLHF. The CDR3 nucleotides are TGTGCCAGCAGCTTTCCGGCACTAGATTCACCCCTCCACTTT.

The chain employs TRBV7-9 and TRBJ1-3; TRBD1 might be the D (5 bases). This CDR3 is 15 amino acids long. Germline assignment: CDR1 SEHNR and CDR2 FQNEAQ (reference sequence). The ends were cut back, 5 bases at V and 0 bases at J, with 11 bases in the middle. In DNA, the CDR3 is TGTGCCAGCAGCCCGTCACAGGTCTCTGGAAACACCATATATTTT. Amino acids: CASSPSQVSGNTIYF.

This clone was picked up one time. V is TRBV6-5 and J is TRBJ1-3, with 7 bases lining up with TRBD1. The germline V gene encodes CDR1 MNHEY and CDR2 SVGAGI. With 2 bases clipped from V and 4 bases from J, the junction kept 8 bases outside the gene matches. CDR3 length: 16 residues. The CDR3 protein is CASSYQQTGLGNTIYF. The CDR3 DNA is TGTGCCAGCAGTTACCAACAGACAGGGTTGGGAAACACCATATATTTT.

This clone was counted a single time. The rearrangement uses TRBV6-1 and TRBJ1-3; the D is unclear. Looked up from germline, CDR1 is MNHNS and CDR2 is SASEGT. CDR3 length: 13 amino acids. The V end lost 4 bases, the J end lost 4 bases, and 8 bases lay between the germline ends. This chain's CDR3 is CASSVAIGNTIYF. In DNA form, the CDR3 reads TGTGCCAGCAGTGTGGCAATCGGAAACACCATATATTTT.

The rearrangement links TRBV29-1 to TRBJ1-1; no clear D. CDR3 size: 15 residues. Trimming pared 4 bases from V and 4 bases from J, leaving 19 bases between. From germline, CDR1 is SQVTM and CDR2 ANQGSEA. CDR3 sequence reads: CSVAPRTDPGTEAFF. The CDR3 region has the DNA TGCAGCGTTGCCCCACGTACAGATCCGGGCACTGAAGCTTTCTTT.

As regards this clone: As the CDR3 is not closed by the conserved phenylalanine or tryptophan, this likely results from a read error. The rearrangement uses TRBV19 and TRBJ1-1; 7 bases fit TRBD1. Trimming cost V 6 bases and J 0 bases; bases outside gene matches: 4. CDR3 length equals 14 residues. From germline, CDR1 is LNHDA and CDR2 SQIVND (reference sequence). CDR3 loop: CASRQGLMNTEAFS. DNA for the CDR3: TGTGCCAGTAGACAGGGGCTGATGAACACTGAAGCTTTCTCT.

The chain links TRBV6-1 to TRBJ1-3; D is undetermined. The V gene lost 2 bases and the J gene lost 0 bases, with 5 bases spanning the gap. The CDR3 has 14 amino acids. Germline V lookup: CDR1 MNHNS, CDR2 SASEGT. CDR3 in amino acids: CASSELSSGNTIYF. CDR3 DNA: TGTGCCAGCAGTGAACTATCCTCTGGAAACACCATATATTTT.

This clone was detected only a few times. This chain joins TRBV2 and TRBJ1-1, with D perhaps TRBD1 (5 bases). CDR1 SNHLY and CDR2 FYNNEI come from the germline V gene. Trimming left V 6 bases short and J 2 bases short, with 10 bases between. The CDR3 runs to 13 residues. The CDR3 bases are TGTGCCAGCAGCGGGGACGGTAACACTGAAGCTTTCTTT. Protein product: CASSGDGNTEAFF.

This rearrangement joins TRBV7-7 to TRBJ2-1, with TRBD2 as a possible D gene (5 bases). Between the trimmed V and J ends, which lost 7 bases and 8 bases, there was a span of 18 bases. This CDR3 spans 14 amino acids. CDR1 is SSHAT and CDR2 is FNYEAQ in the germline V gene (reference sequence). The CDR3 sequence is CASTPGPSSDEQFF. As DNA, the CDR3 is TGTGCCAGCACCCCCGGGCCTAGCAGTGATGAGCAGTTCTTC. Combining the CDR3 with reference TRBV7-7 and TRBJ2-1 gives the whole variable domain GAGVSQSPRYKVTKRGQDVTLRCDPISSHATLYWYQQALGQGPEFLTYFNYEAQPDKSGLPSDRFSAERPEGSISTLTIQRTEQRDSAMYRCASTPGPSSDEQFFGPGTRLTVL.

V usage is TRBV6-6 and J usage is TRBJ2-2, with D perhaps TRBD2 (6 bases). CDR1 is MNHNY and CDR2 is SVGAGI in the germline V gene (reference sequence). Trimming took off 3 bases at V and 0 bases at J, with 11 bases between the two ends. CDR3 length equals 16 residues. CDR3 region: CASSYPREPNTGELFF. CDR3 DNA: TGTGCCAGCAGTTATCCTCGGGAGCCGAACACCGGGGAGCTGTTTTTT.

The J gene is TRBJ2-7, the V gene TRBV10-3; 10 positions agree with TRBD1. V gave up 2 bases and J gave up 4 bases; unmatched junction bases: 11. This CDR3 is 17 amino acids long. Germline V CDR1 and CDR2: ENHRY, SYGVKD. This CDR3 reads CAISEEFRDRGGYEQYF. The CDR3 DNA reads as TGTGCCATCAGTGAGGAGTTTCGGGACAGGGGCGGATACGAGCAGTACTTC.

The chain joins TRBV19 to TRBJ2-7; D unclear. V dropped 4 bases and J dropped 4 bases, with 17 bases sitting between them. Germline CDR1 reads LNHDA; CDR2 reads SQIVND (reference sequence). The CDR3 loop spans 15 amino acids. The CDR3 is CASSTTGLKLYEQYF. CDR3 sequence (DNA): TGTGCCAGTAGTACAACGGGCCTTAAATTATACGAGCAGTACTTC.

V usage is TRBV7-9 and J usage is TRBJ2-7; D unresolved. The CDR3 is made up of 12 amino acids. The germline CDR1 and CDR2 sequences are SEHNR and FQNEAQ (reference sequence). The V end lost 3 bases, the J end lost 7 bases, and 10 bases lay between the germline ends. In DNA, the CDR3 is TGTGCCAGCAGCTTGGACCTCTGGGAGCAGTACTTC. This encodes CASSLDLWEQYF.

A remark on this clone: Sequence at one end of the junction differs from germline and may be a read error. The sample contains more than one DNA sequence encoding this CDR3. This rearrangement joins TRBV11-2 to TRBJ1-2, with no clear D. Looked up from germline, CDR1 is SGHAT and CDR2 is FQNNGV. CDR3 length: 14 amino acids. CDR3 DNA sequence: TGTGCCAGCAGCTTAGAGGCCGACGGTTACGGCTATACCTTC. Translated, it gives CASSLEADGYGYTF.

The chain has TRBV5-1 and TRBJ1-2, with a weak D call TRBD1 (5 bases). This CDR3 comprises 14 residues. CDR1 is SGHRS and CDR2 is YFSETQ in the germline V gene. Deletions cut 1 base from V and 6 bases from J, with 13 bases between. This CDR3 is CASSLHQGADGYTF. CDR3 DNA sequence: TGCGCCAGCAGCTTGCACCAGGGAGCGGATGGCTACACCTTC.

J is TRBJ2-1 and V is TRBV27, with TRBD2 matching 11 bases. There are 14 residues in the CDR3. The V gene end was trimmed by 4 bases and the J gene end by 8 bases; junction bases not matched to a gene: 4. Germline values: CDR1 MNHEY, CDR2 SMNVEV (reference sequence). CDR3 nucleotides: TGTGCCAGCAGTTCCCTAGCGGGAGGCCATGAGCAGTTCTTC. Translated: CASSSLAGGHEQFF.

This chain links TRBV30 with TRBJ2-7; 11 nucleotides match TRBD2. The germline CDR1 and CDR2 sequences are GTSNPN and SVGIG (reference sequence). V was clipped by 0 bases and J by 4 bases; unmatched bases: 5. The CDR3 sequence is 15 residues long. The chain's CDR3 is CAWSVSSGGLYEQYF. As DNA, the CDR3 is TGTGCCTGGAGTGTCTCTAGCGGGGGGCTTTACGAGCAGTACTTC.

This clone was seen more than once but under ten times. CDR3 in DNA: TGTGCCACAATAGTAGGACAGGGGGGTTACGAGCAGTACTTC. It yields the protein CATIVGQGGYEQYF. The chain links TRBV10-3 to TRBJ2-7, with 10 bases fitting TRBD1. V gave up 10 bases and J gave up 4 bases; unmatched junction bases: 10. Per the germline V gene, CDR1 is ENHRY and CDR2 is SYGVKD. The CDR3 has 14 residues.

The V call is TRBV4-2, the J call TRBJ2-1; the D is unclear. The CDR3 runs to 16 residues. Trimming shortened V by 0 bases and J by 8 bases, and 17 bases separated the two germline ends. Germline assignment: CDR1 LGHNA and CDR2 YNFKEQ. As DNA, the CDR3 is TGTGCCAGCAGCCAAGATAGTGGGAAGCTGGTTGATGAGCAGTTCTTC. Its translation is CASSQDSGKLVDEQFF.

This chain joins TRBV2 and TRBJ1-4; 9 bases agree with TRBD1. The CDR3 runs 15 residues. V shed 5 bases and J 4 bases; nucleotides not matched to a gene: 5. Germline V gives CDR1 SNHLY, CDR2 FYNNEI. CDR3 coding DNA: TGTGCCAGCAGTAGGACAGGGGTCCATAATGAAAAACTGTTTTTT. It is translated as CASSRTGVHNEKLFF.

This chain connects TRBV5-1 to TRBJ1-1; D remains ambiguous. Germline values: CDR1 SGHRS, CDR2 YFSETQ. Deletions cut 4 bases from V and 4 bases from J, with 14 bases between. The CDR3 contains 14 residues. Written as DNA, the CDR3 is TGCGCCAGCAGCCCGACGACAAGTCTCACTGAAGCTTTCTTT. It translates to CASSPTTSLTEAFF.